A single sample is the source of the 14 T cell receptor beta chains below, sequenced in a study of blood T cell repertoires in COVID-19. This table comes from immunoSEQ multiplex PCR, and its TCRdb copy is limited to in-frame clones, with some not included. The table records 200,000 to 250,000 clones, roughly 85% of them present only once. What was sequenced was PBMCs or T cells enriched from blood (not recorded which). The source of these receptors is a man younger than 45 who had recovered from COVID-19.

Written as DNA, the CDR3 is TGTGCCAGCAGCCAAGTCGAGTCTCCCCGGGGAAACACCATATATTTT. Protein product: CASSQVESPRGNTIYF. The V gene is TRBV4-2, the J gene TRBJ1-3, with D unresolved. CDR1 is LGHNA, CDR2 YNFKEQ, per germline. The CDR3 contains 16 residues. The ends were cut back, 1 base at V and 4 bases at J, with 14 bases in the middle.

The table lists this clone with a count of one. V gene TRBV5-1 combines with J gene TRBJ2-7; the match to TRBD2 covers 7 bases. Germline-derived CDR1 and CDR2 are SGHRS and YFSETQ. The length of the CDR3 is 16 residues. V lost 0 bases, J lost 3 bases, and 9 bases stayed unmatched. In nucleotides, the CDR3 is TGCGCCAGCAGCTTGGCCAGGGCGGGAGAGAACTACGAGCAGTACTTC. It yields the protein CASSLARAGENYEQYF.

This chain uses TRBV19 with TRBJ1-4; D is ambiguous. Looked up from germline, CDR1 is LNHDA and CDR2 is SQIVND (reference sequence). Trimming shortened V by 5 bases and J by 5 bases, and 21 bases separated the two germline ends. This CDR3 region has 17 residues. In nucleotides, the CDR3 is TGTGCCAGTAGTCCCGTGGGCCTTGGTACACAGAATGAAAAACTGTTTTTT. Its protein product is CASSPVGLGTQNEKLFF.

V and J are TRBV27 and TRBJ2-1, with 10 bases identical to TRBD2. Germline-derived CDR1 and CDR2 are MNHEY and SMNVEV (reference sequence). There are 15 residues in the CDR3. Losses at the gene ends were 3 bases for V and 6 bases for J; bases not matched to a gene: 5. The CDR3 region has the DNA TGTGCCAGCAGTTTTCCTAGCGGGGGCCTCAATGAGCAGTTCTTC. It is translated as CASSFPSGGLNEQFF.

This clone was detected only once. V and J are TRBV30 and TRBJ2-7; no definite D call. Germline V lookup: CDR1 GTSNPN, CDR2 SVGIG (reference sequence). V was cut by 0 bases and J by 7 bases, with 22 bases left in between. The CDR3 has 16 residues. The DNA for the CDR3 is TGTGCCTGGAGTGTACCGCGGATGCCTCGGGTCTGGGAGCAGTACTTC. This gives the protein CAWSVPRMPRVWEQYF.

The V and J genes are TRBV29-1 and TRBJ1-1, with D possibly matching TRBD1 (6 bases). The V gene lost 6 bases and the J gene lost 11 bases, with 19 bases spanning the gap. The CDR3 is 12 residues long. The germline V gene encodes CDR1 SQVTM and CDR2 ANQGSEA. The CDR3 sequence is CSVRGQIAGAFF. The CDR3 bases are TGCAGCGTCAGAGGACAGATTGCTGGTGCTTTCTTT. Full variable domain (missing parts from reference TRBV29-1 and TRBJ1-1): SAVISQKPSRDICQRGTSLTIQCQVDSQVTMMFWYRQQPGQSLTLIATANQGSEATYESGFVIDKFPISRPNLTFSTLTVSNMSPEDSSIYLCSVRGQIAGAFFGQGTRLTVV.

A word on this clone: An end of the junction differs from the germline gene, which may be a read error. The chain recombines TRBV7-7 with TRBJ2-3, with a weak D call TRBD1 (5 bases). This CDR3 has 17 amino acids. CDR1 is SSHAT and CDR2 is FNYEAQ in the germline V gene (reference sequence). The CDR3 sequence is CASSPRGDSSPTDTQYF. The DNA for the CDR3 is TGTGCTAGCAGCCCGAGAGGCGACAGCTCTCCCACAGATACGCAGTATTTT.

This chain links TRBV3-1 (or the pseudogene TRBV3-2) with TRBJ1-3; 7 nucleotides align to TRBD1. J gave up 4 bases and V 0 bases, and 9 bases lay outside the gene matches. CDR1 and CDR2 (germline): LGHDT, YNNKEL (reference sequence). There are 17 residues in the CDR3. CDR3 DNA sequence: TGTGCCAGCAGCCAAGACAGGGGGTATAAGGGAGGAAACACCATATATTTT. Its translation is CASSQDRGYKGGNTIYF.

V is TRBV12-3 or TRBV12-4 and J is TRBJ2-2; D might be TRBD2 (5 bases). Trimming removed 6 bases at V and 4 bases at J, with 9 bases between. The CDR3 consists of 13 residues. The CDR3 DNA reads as TGTGCCAGCAGGAACAGCGGCACCGGGGAGCTGTTTTTT. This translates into CASRNSGTGELFF.

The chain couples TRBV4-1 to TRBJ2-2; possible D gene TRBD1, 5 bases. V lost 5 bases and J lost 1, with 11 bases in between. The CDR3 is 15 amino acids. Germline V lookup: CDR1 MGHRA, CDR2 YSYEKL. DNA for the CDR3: TGCGCCAGCAGCGCACGAACAGGGAACACCGGGGAGCTGTTTTTT. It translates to CASSARTGNTGELFF.

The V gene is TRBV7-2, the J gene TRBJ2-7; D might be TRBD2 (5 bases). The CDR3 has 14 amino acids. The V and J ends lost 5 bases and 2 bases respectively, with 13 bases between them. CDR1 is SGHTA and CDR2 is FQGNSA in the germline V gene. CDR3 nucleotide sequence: TGTGCCAGCAGCCCGAGGACTGTACCCTACGAGCAGTACTTC. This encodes CASSPRTVPYEQYF.

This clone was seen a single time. As DNA, the CDR3 is TGTGCCAGCATGTTGTTAGGACTAGCGGGAGGGGGAGATACGCAGTATTTT. It codes for CASMLLGLAGGGDTQYF. This rearrangement joins TRBV2 to TRBJ2-3; 15 nucleotides line up with TRBD2. The CDR3 has 17 amino acids. Trimming cost V 7 bases and J 5 bases; bases outside gene matches: 10. From germline, CDR1 is SNHLY and CDR2 FYNNEI.

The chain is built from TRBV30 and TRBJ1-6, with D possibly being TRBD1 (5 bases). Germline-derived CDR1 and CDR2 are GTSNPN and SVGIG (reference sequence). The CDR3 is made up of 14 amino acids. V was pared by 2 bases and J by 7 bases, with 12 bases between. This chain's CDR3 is CAWSTIQGNSPLHF. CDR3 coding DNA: TGTGCCTGGAGTACGATCCAGGGAAATTCACCCCTCCACTTT.

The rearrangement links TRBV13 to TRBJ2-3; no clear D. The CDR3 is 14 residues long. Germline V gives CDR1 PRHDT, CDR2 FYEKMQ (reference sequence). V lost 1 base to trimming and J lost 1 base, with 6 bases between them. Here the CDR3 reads CASSLVSGTDTQYF. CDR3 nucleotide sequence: TGTGCCAGCAGCTTAGTGAGCGGCACAGATACGCAGTATTTT.